This T cell receptor beta chain was recovered during a study of T cells after yellow fever vaccination. TCRdb used MiXCR to reprocess the 5' RACE reads, holding one entry per CDR3 protein. The sample includes 200,000 to 250,000 distinct CDR3 sequences, approximately 3.3% of them seen just once. With V trimmed by 3 bases and J by 3 bases, 5 bases remained unmatched. The CDR3 length is 14 residues. CDR1 and CDR2 (germline): SGHKS, YYEKEE (reference sequence). This clonotype was counted at least ten times. This receptor was obtained from a man younger than 35 who received the YFV17D yellow fever vaccine. Sequences were derived from CD4+ T cells sorted from PBMCs, sampled 10 days after the yellow fever booster vaccination. The chain joins TRBV5-5 to TRBJ2-7, with 8 bases identical to TRBD1. The CDR3 sequence: CASSYGQGDYEQYF. CDR3 in DNA: TGTGCCAGCAGCTACGGACAGGGCGACTACGAGCAGTACTTC.